This T cell receptor beta chain comes out of a study of Ad26.COV2.S vaccination and SARS-CoV-2 variants. At the level of the study: Donor was one of the participants in the Ad26.COV2.S arm of the COV1001 trial. Findings of the study overall: With respect to non-spike TCR breadth, vaccine and placebo recipients were similar.

Treatment meaning: some 19 received Ad26.COV2.S at low or high dose, single or two shots; about five received placebo; per-sample allocation not given. Each sample was drawn 63 days after the first injection (of vaccine or placebo). CDR3 length equals 14 residues. V gave up 0 bases and J gave up 8 bases, with 14 bases separating them. Germline CDR1 is SGHKS and CDR2 is YYEKEE (reference sequence). On this clone itself: The antigen remains unidentified.

Here immunoSEQ multiplex PCR was the method, and the copy in TCRdb shows in-frame clones only, minus some. The data contain about 350,000 clones, about 85% of them singletons. Sequencing used peripheral blood, obtained in a trial of Ad26.COV2.S vaccine versus placebo. V usage is TRBV5-5 and J usage is TRBJ1-2; no definite D call. This receptor was obtained from a person aged 18-60 years who received the Ad26.COV2.S COVID-19 vaccine or a placebo. This chain's CDR3 is CASSLGRGLYGYTF. The CDR3 bases are TGTGCCAGCAGCTTGGGTAGAGGGTTGTACGGCTACACCTTC.